This entry concerns a single T cell receptor (beta chain). What it recognizes is unknown. The data stem from a study of post-analysis software for immune sequencing data. As for the study in general: Some patients lacked subtype; others had relapsing-remitting, secondary progressive or progressive-relapsing disease.

The TCR beta cDNA libraries contained unique molecular identifiers. The yield from about 1 to 10 million T cells was 500,000 or so cDNA molecules in total. TCRdb reprocessed the PCR reads via MiXCR and lists one record per CDR3 protein. The sample holds 600,000 to 750,000 distinct CDR3 sequences, 59% seen once. The CDR3 is made up of 15 amino acids. Unmatched junction bases numbered 10, after V lost 4 bases and J lost 8 bases. Germline lookup yields CDR1 SGHDT and CDR2 YYEEEE. Points from the study as a whole: Patients carried roughly 5 TRBV segments more frequently than controls did, and TRBV5-6, TRBV5-1 and TRBV20-1 were among them. When the samples were clustered directly with F measure, those that had been prepared in the same batch showed strong co-clustering. Controls showed significantly higher normalized Chao1 diversity than did multiple sclerosis patients.

The V gene is TRBV5-6, the J gene TRBJ2-1; 9 bases fit TRBD2. The receptor's source is a girl aged 2-10 years with multiple sclerosis. The sequenced sample was blood. This CDR3 is CASSVRAGGFDEQFF. DNA for the CDR3: TGTGCCAGCAGCGTAAGAGCGGGAGGTTTCGATGAGCAGTTCTTC.